A selection of T cell receptor beta chains follows, all from one sample in a study of cytomegalovirus exposure and HLA in healthy donors. Here immunoSEQ multiplex PCR was the method, and the copy in TCRdb shows in-frame clones only, minus some. The sample records around 160,000 clones, 70% to 80% being singletons. Sequenced material: PBMCs. The receptor source for this set is a woman between 40 and 50 years old in good health and CMV-seronegative. Each CDR3 is given with its conserved first and last residue. A D gene is named only where the DNA matches it firmly. Clone size is stated in some rows and not others, as once, few, many or a class when expanded.

cdr3_nt cdr3_aa j_call v_call clone_size d_call
TGTGCCAGCAGGCTAAATATGAACACTGAAGCTTTCTTT CASRLNMNTEAFF TRBJ1-1 TRBV28 few NA
TGTGCCATCAGTGAGAGTCACCAATCAGGGGGCGGTCGAACTGAAGCTTTCTTT CAISESHQSGGGRTEAFF TRBJ1-1 TRBV10-3 few TRBD1
TGTGCCAGCAGTGAACAGGAATTATCCTACGAGCAGTACTTC CASSEQELSYEQYF TRBJ2-7 TRBV25-1 NA NA
TGTGCCAGCAGTACCTCAAGACTAGTCAATGAGCAGTTCTTC CASSTSRLVNEQFF TRBJ2-1 TRBV6-5 NA NA
TGTGCCAGTAGTATACAGGGCAACTATGGCTACACCTTC CASSIQGNYGYTF TRBJ1-2 TRBV19 NA NA
TGTGCCAGCGGTGAGCAGGGGGCTCTGAACACTGAAGCTTTCTTT CASGEQGALNTEAFF TRBJ1-1 TRBV2 NA TRBD1
TGTGCCACCAGCAGGGGCCCAGGGGAAAAACTGTTTTTT CATSRGPGEKLFF TRBJ1-4 TRBV15 NA NA
TGTGCCAGCAGCCTTACAGGTTTCGGGAACACCGGGGAGCTGTTTTTT CASSLTGFGNTGELFF TRBJ2-2 TRBV9 NA NA
TGTGCTAGTGGTTTGGCGGAGGGGGCCGCACAGCCCCAGCATTTT CASGLAEGAAQPQHF TRBJ1-5 TRBV12-5 once TRBD1
TGTGCCAGCAGTTATACCAGGGGTGAGACCCAGTACTTC CASSYTRGETQYF TRBJ2-5 TRBV6-5 NA NA
TGTGCCAGCAGACTCCGGACAGGGCTGTTGCCCCAGCATTTT CASRLRTGLLPQHF TRBJ1-5 TRBV28 NA TRBD1
TGTGCCAGCAGTCCTCCGATGGGTGGGCCTTATGAGCAGTTCTTC CASSPPMGGPYEQFF TRBJ2-1 TRBV28 NA NA
TGTGCCAGCGATCAGGACAGAGGAGAAAAACTGTTTTTT CASDQDRGEKLFF TRBJ1-4 TRBV2 NA NA
TGTGCCAGCATGGACAGGTCCACCTACGAGCAGTACTTC CASMDRSTYEQYF TRBJ2-7 TRBV2 NA TRBD1
TGTGCCAGCACCTCCCCCGGGGGCTACGAGCAGTACTTC CASTSPGGYEQYF TRBJ2-7 TRBV6-5 NA NA
TGTGCCAGCGGAGCACTCCGGGCGGGCCAGCCCCAGCATTTT CASGALRAGQPQHF TRBJ1-5 TRBV28 NA NA
TGTGCCAGCAGTCCTAGCGGTTCCTACAATGAGCAGTTCTTC CASSPSGSYNEQFF TRBJ2-1 TRBV6-4 NA TRBD2
TGTGCCTGGAGTAGCACATTGATGACAGGGTTAACCTACGAGCAGTACTTC CAWSSTLMTGLTYEQYF TRBJ2-7 TRBV30 once TRBD1
TGTGCCAGCAGTGTCCTACAGGGAGCAACTAATGAAAAACTGTTTTTT CASSVLQGATNEKLFF TRBJ1-4 TRBV6-1 NA NA
TGTGCCAGCTACGGGACAGGGGGAAGGAATGAGCAGTTCTTC CASYGTGGRNEQFF TRBJ2-1 TRBV28 few TRBD1
TGTGCCACCAGCAGAGAACCGCAGGGATTGTCTGGGGCCAACGTCCTGACTTTC CATSREPQGLSGANVLTF TRBJ2-6 TRBV15 NA NA
TGTGCCAGCAGCAGAAAAGCTCCAGGCAGGGGGACTGAAGCTTTCTTT CASSRKAPGRGTEAFF TRBJ1-1 TRBV21-1 NA NA
TGTGCCAGCAGTCCTCGGGCAGATACGCAGTATTTT CASSPRADTQYF TRBJ2-3 TRBV27 NA NA
TGCGCCAGCAGTTCCGGACTAGCGGGAGATATAGAGACCCAGTACTTC CASSSGLAGDIETQYF TRBJ2-5 TRBV5-1 NA TRBD2
TGCGCCAGCAGCCCTATGGGACTGTCCACCGGGGAGCTGTTTTTT CASSPMGLSTGELFF TRBJ2-2 TRBV5-1 NA NA
TGTGCCAGCAGTTTCACGGGCGGGAGAAGGGGCGAGCAGTACTTC CASSFTGGRRGEQYF TRBJ2-7 TRBV28 NA TRBD2
TGTGCCAGCAGTAACAGGGGGGATGGAGCTTTCTTT CASSNRGDGAFF TRBJ1-1 TRBV6-1 NA TRBD1
TGTGCCAGCAGTTACAGGGGACAGGGGGGAGAGACCCAGTACTTC CASSYRGQGGETQYF TRBJ2-5 TRBV6-6 NA TRBD1
TGTGCCAGCTCACCCGACCCAGGGGGCGCTGGGTATGGCTACACCTTC CASSPDPGGAGYGYTF TRBJ1-2 TRBV18 few TRBD1
TGCGCCAGCAGCTTGTCTGACTTCGGATCCACAGATACGCAGTATTTT CASSLSDFGSTDTQYF TRBJ2-3 TRBV5-1 NA NA
TGTGCCAGCAGCTTAGAAAGGGGGCGTCTGGCTTACAATGAGCAGTTCTTC CASSLERGRLAYNEQFF TRBJ2-1 TRBV13 NA TRBD1
TGTGCCAGCACCCCAGCGGGAGCGGCAGATACGCAGTATTTT CASTPAGAADTQYF TRBJ2-3 TRBV2 NA TRBD2
TGCGCCAGCAGTCTAGCGGGAACCGGGGAGCTGTTTTTT CASSLAGTGELFF TRBJ2-2 TRBV5-1 NA TRBD2
TGCGCCAGCAGCTTGGGGGGGGTAGTCGAGACCCAGTACTTC CASSLGGVVETQYF TRBJ2-5 TRBV5-1 NA NA
TGTGCCAGCTCATCTACAGGGACCACAGATACGCAGTATTTT CASSSTGTTDTQYF TRBJ2-3 TRBV18 NA NA
TGCGCCAGCAGCCAAGATTGGGAGGATACGCAGTATTTT CASSQDWEDTQYF TRBJ2-3 TRBV4-1 NA NA
TGTGCCAGCAGTTACGGGGGGGAGAAAACTGAAGCTTTCTTT CASSYGGEKTEAFF TRBJ1-1 TRBV6-5 NA NA
TGTGCCAGCAGCTTAGCCCCGTTCACCGGGGAGCTGTTTTTT CASSLAPFTGELFF TRBJ2-2 TRBV11-2 NA NA
TGTGCCAGCAGTTCGGAACAGGTTGGGACCCAGTACTTC CASSSEQVGTQYF TRBJ2-5 TRBV28 NA NA
TGTGCCAGCAGCGTAGGTACAGGGAACAATCAGCCCCAGCATTTT CASSVGTGNNQPQHF TRBJ1-5 TRBV9 NA NA
TGTGCCAGCAGCCCGGGACAGCGAATGGATCAGCCCCAGCATTTT CASSPGQRMDQPQHF TRBJ1-5 TRBV11-2 NA TRBD1
TGTGCCAGCAGCTTAAATGAGGATGGTGAAGCTTTCTTT CASSLNEDGEAFF TRBJ1-1 TRBV7-9 NA NA
TGTGCCTGGGGGTCAGGGGTTTATCAGCCCCAGCATTTT CAWGSGVYQPQHF TRBJ1-5 TRBV30 NA NA
TGCGCCAGCAGCCCCAGGACAGGGCCCAATCAGCCCCAGCATTTT CASSPRTGPNQPQHF TRBJ1-5 TRBV5-1 NA TRBD1
TGTGCCAGCAGCTTATCGGACAGCGGAAACACCATATATTTT CASSLSDSGNTIYF TRBJ1-3 TRBV11-2 NA NA
TGTGCCAGCAGCTTACTAGCGGCAGAGCAGTACTTC CASSLLAAEQYF TRBJ2-7 TRBV5-6 once TRBD2
TGTGCCAGCAGCGATCTCCCTAGGGGCACTGAAGCTTTCTTT CASSDLPRGTEAFF TRBJ1-1 TRBV6-1 NA NA
TGTGCCAGCAGCTTTAGGACAGGGGGCTCTGGGGCCAACGTCCTGACTTTC CASSFRTGGSGANVLTF TRBJ2-6 TRBV5-4 NA TRBD1
TGTGCCAGCAGCTCGACTAGCGGGAGAGTGGGTGAGCAGTACTTC CASSSTSGRVGEQYF TRBJ2-7 TRBV5-6 NA TRBD2
TGTGCCAGCAGCGTAGGAATCGGGACAGGGTCCCATCGGGGCTACACCTTC CASSVGIGTGSHRGYTF TRBJ1-2 TRBV9 NA TRBD1
TGTGCCAGCAGCCAAGAGCTAGCGGGAGGGAGGAGGGAGACCCAGTACTTC CASSQELAGGRRETQYF TRBJ2-5 TRBV4-2 NA TRBD2
TGTGCCAGCAGTTCCTTCAGGGGGGAGAAGGATCAGCCCCAGCATTTT CASSSFRGEKDQPQHF TRBJ1-5 TRBV27 NA TRBD1